One and the same sample provided the 15 T cell receptor beta chains below, sequenced in a study of kidney transplant recipient with SARS-CoV-2 infection (dated by TCRdb to about 2021). TCRdb shows the sequencer as Illumina MiSeq. The public reads were reprocessed in TCRdb via fastp at Q25 and MiXCR, keeping in-frame beta chains. Merged by CDR3 protein, the rows form single entries marked with the most common genes and DNA. The sample table contains about 250,000 distinct CDR3 sequences; only one count was recorded for around 28% of them. 6% to 8.5% of the sample lies in the top ten. Read against the paper, the sample's time point label means: pre-pandemic baseline sample and day 111 after first positive SARS-CoV-2 test. The sample in question was a blood sample, obtained at baseline and on day 111 from a kidney transplant recipient. Source of these receptors: a male patient in his thirties who had COVID-19 and was a kidney transplant recipient. Following a transplant, some T cells may be graft donor cells, not patient cells.

Notes on this clonotype: A read error may be the cause here, since a much bigger clone is one base away. The genes are TRBV9 and TRBJ1-6; D uncertain. V was cut by 3 bases and J by 9 bases, with 16 bases left in between. Per the germline V gene, CDR1 is SGDLS and CDR2 is YYNGEE. The CDR3 covers 15 residues. CDR3 region: CASSAEGLPGSPLHF. For the CDR3, the DNA is TGTGCCAGCAGCGCAGAAGGCCTGCCCGGTTCACCCCTCCACTTT.

This clonotype was observed at least ten times. The chain employs TRBV30 and TRBJ1-2, with unresolved D. V was trimmed by 5 bases and J by 4 bases, leaving 23 bases between them. In germline, CDR1 is GTSNPN, CDR2 SVGIG (reference sequence). This CDR3 comprises 16 residues. In nucleotides, the CDR3 is TGTGCCTGGCGCCGTGTGCGTTATAGAAAGACCTATGGCTACACCTTC. Translated: CAWRRVRYRKTYGYTF.

This clonotype was counted at least ten times. The chain carries TRBV28 and TRBJ2-3; D gene unclear. With 6 bases removed from V and 8 bases from J, the gap between germline ends came to 12 bases. The CDR3 length is 12 residues. Germline V gene lookup returns CDR1 MDHEN and CDR2 SYDVKM. DNA of the CDR3: TGTGCCAGCAGACCATCTACGGGTACGCAGTATTTT. Protein: CASRPSTGTQYF.

V and J are TRBV12-3 or TRBV12-4 and TRBJ1-2, with D possibly TRBD1 on 5 matching bases. Trimming took off 5 bases at V and 4 bases at J, with 23 bases between the two ends. This CDR3 region has 17 residues. This chain's CDR3 is CASSIRGTAGKTYGYTF. The CDR3 DNA reads as TGTGCCAGCAGTATTCGGGGCACAGCAGGAAAGACCTATGGCTACACCTTC.

V is TRBV3-1 and J is TRBJ1-1; D is unresolved. The V and J ends lost 4 bases and 4 bases respectively, with 22 bases between them. Per the germline V gene, CDR1 is LGHDT and CDR2 is YNNKEL (reference sequence). CDR3 length equals 17 residues. CDR3 nucleotides: TGTGCCAGCAGCCTGGGCGGTCCCACTTCAATTCGCACTGAAGCTTTCTTT. It specifies CASSLGGPTSIRTEAFF.

V and J are TRBV20-1 and TRBJ2-3; 9 bases are shared with TRBD1. V was pared by 5 bases and J by 0 bases, with 3 bases of the junction left unmatched. The CDR3 covers 14 residues. Germline assignment: CDR1 DFQATT and CDR2 SNEGSKA (reference sequence). In DNA form, the CDR3 reads TGCAGTGCTGGGGACAGGGCGAGCACAGATACGCAGTATTTT. It specifies CSAGDRASTDTQYF.

This clonotype was detected ten times or more. The V and J genes are TRBV10-1 and TRBJ1-2; no clear D gene. The V gene lost 5 bases and the J gene lost 4 bases, with 23 bases spanning the gap. Germline V gene sequence: CDR1 WNHNN, CDR2 SYGVQD (reference sequence). The CDR3 runs to 17 residues. CDR3 protein: CASSSRTRSRKTYGYTF. The CDR3 DNA reads TGCGCCAGCAGTAGCCGAACAAGATCGCGAAAGACCTATGGCTACACCTTC.

This clonotype has at least ten counts. V is TRBV5-4 and J is TRBJ2-2; a weak D match, TRBD2 (5 bases). CDR3 size: 15 residues. Germline CDR1 is SGHNT and CDR2 is YYREEE (reference sequence). The V end lost 4 bases, the J end lost 5 bases, and 15 bases lay between the germline ends. This CDR3 is CASSPGRERTGELFF. CDR3 nucleotide sequence: TGTGCCAGCAGCCCCGGGCGAGAGCGGACCGGGGAGCTGTTTTTT.

This clonotype showed up many times. V and J are TRBV20-1 and TRBJ2-7; unclear D gene. Germline CDR1 DFQATT, CDR2 SNEGSKA (reference sequence). V was pared by 5 bases and J by 3 bases, with 8 bases between. CDR3 size: 11 residues. The CDR3 nucleotides are TGCAGTGCTGGCACTCGCTACGAGCAGTACTTC. Protein sequence: CSAGTRYEQYF.

This clonotype was seen many times. This sequence joins TRBV11-3 and TRBJ2-3; 7 bases agree with TRBD2. After removal of 5 bases from V and 5 bases from J, the junction contained 10 bases not matched to a gene. The CDR3 consists of 15 residues. Germline V lookup: CDR1 SGHNT, CDR2 YENEEA. The CDR3 DNA is TGTGCCAGCAGCCCCGTGGGGGGGGTGGGAGATACGCAGTATTTT. Translated, it gives CASSPVGGVGDTQYF.

This clonotype was counted a few times. With a much larger clone just one base away, this may be a read error. This CDR3 reads CASSTGDRVNRNTEAFF. CDR3 nucleotides: TGTGCCAGCAGCACCGGGGACAGGGTGAATCGGAACACTGAAGCTTTCTTT. The chain carries TRBV5-4 and TRBJ1-1, with 9 bases lining up with TRBD1. The length of the CDR3 is 17 residues. Per the germline V gene, CDR1 is SGHNT and CDR2 is YYREEE (reference sequence). After removal of 4 bases from V and 1 base from J, the junction contained 11 bases not matched to a gene. Looking up the rest from reference TRBV5-4 and TRBJ1-1 gives the full variable domain: ETGVTQSPTHLIKTRGQQVTLRCSSQSGHNTVSWYQQALGQGPQFIFQYYREEENGRGNFPPRFSGLQFPNYSSELNVNALELDDSALYLCASSTGDRVNRNTEAFFGQGTRLTVV.

In this sample, this clonotype turned up a few times. The V call is TRBV7-2, the J call TRBJ2-1; tentatively, D is TRBD1 or TRBD2 (5 bases each). CDR1 is SGHTA, CDR2 FQGNSA, per germline. V was shortened by 2 bases and J by 0 bases, with 11 bases between the two germline ends. The CDR3 is 16 residues long. The CDR3 nucleotides are TGTGCCAGCAGCTTAAGGTCGGGGCACTCCTACAATGAGCAGTTCTTC. As protein: CASSLRSGHSYNEQFF.

The chain recombines TRBV5-4 with TRBJ2-3, with 7 positions matching TRBD1. Unmatched junction bases numbered 4, after V lost 5 bases and J lost 1 base. CDR3 length equals 14 residues. The germline CDR1 and CDR2 sequences are SGHNT and YYREEE (reference sequence). In nucleotides, the CDR3 is TGTGCCAGCAGTCGGGACAGCCGCACAGATACGCAGTATTTT. This codes for CASSRDSRTDTQYF.

Note on this clonotype: The junction shows a germline mismatch at one end, possibly a read error. J is TRBJ1-1 and V is TRBV11-1; D not certain. The germline V gene has CDR1 SGHAT and CDR2 FQDESV (reference sequence). This CDR3 contains 17 residues. The CDR3 nucleotides are TGTGCCAGCAGCTTAGCCTCTTCGGTCGAGGGTAGCACTGAAGCCTTCTTT. It yields the protein CASSLASSVEGSTEAFF.

As to this clonotype: It may be a read error: a sequence one base away is much more abundant. The rearrangement joins TRBV12-3 or TRBV12-4 to TRBJ2-4; D might be TRBD1 (6 bases). This CDR3 is built from 12 residues. DNA for the CDR3: TGTGCCAGCAGGGGGGACAAAAACATTCAGTGCTTC. This gives the protein CASRGDKNIQCF.